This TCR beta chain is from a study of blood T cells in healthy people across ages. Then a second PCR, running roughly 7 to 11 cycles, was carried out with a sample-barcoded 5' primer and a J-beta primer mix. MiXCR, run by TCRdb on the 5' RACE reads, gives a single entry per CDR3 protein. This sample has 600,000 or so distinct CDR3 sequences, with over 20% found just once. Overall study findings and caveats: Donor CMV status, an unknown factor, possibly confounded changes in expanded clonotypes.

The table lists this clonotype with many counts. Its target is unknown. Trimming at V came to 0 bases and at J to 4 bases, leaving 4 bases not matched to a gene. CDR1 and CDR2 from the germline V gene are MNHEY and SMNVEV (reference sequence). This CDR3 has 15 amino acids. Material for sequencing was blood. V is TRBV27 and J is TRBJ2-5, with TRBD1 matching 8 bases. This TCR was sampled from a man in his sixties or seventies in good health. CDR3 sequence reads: CASSLSGTGAETQYF. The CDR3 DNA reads TGTGCCAGCAGTTTATCGGGGACAGGAGCAGAGACCCAGTACTTC.